This passage covers 8 T cell receptor beta chains from one sample sequenced in a study of read filtering for tumor transcriptome and immune sequencing. From 300 to 450 ng of RNA, a library with molecular barcoded alpha/delta and beta/gamma adaptors was made. Via MiXCR, TCRdb re-called the reads, giving one row per CDR3 protein. The sample lists 100,000 to 150,000 distinct CDR3 sequences; around 13% were seen once. Sequencing was performed on a population of CD138-negative cells sorted from bone marrow. The source is a donor over 35 with multiple myeloma.

At least ten counts were recorded for this clonotype. J is TRBJ2-1 and V is TRBV10-1; TRBD1 matches 9 bases. Germline assignment: CDR1 WNHNN and CDR2 SYGVQD (reference sequence). Trimming cost V 8 bases and J 5 bases; bases outside gene matches: 7. The CDR3 covers 14 residues. The CDR3 nucleotides read TGCGCCAGCTCCCGGGACAGGGTGGACAATGAGCAGTTCTTC. Translated, it gives CASSRDRVDNEQFF.

This clonotype was counted at least ten times. V usage is TRBV24-1 and J usage is TRBJ1-5; 7 bases fit TRBD1. With 5 bases clipped from V and 4 bases from J, the junction kept 1 base outside the gene matches. CDR3 length: 13 amino acids. CDR1 KGHDR and CDR2 SFDVKD come from the germline V gene. CDR3 in DNA: TGTGCCACCAGTGGACAGGGTAATCAGCCCCAGCATTTT. Protein: CATSGQGNQPQHF.

This clonotype was seen at least ten times. The rearrangement links TRBV4-1 to TRBJ1-1; D unresolved. Per the germline V gene, CDR1 is MGHRA and CDR2 is YSYEKL. Trimming pared 6 bases from V and 1 base from J, leaving 12 bases between. The CDR3 extends over 14 amino acids. The CDR3 nucleotides read TGCGCCAGCAGAGCCGTACTGAAGAACACTGAAGCTTTCTTT. Translation gives CASRAVLKNTEAFF.

At least ten counts were recorded for this clonotype. V and J are TRBV20-1 and TRBJ2-7, with 12 bases lining up with TRBD2. Germline V gene lookup returns CDR1 DFQATT and CDR2 SNEGSKA (reference sequence). Trimming removed 5 bases from V and 4 bases from J; junction bases left unmatched: 6. This CDR3 has 14 amino acids. CDR3 region: CSASSGTSGYEQYF. In DNA, the CDR3 is TGCAGTGCTTCATCCGGGACTAGCGGGTACGAGCAGTACTTC.

V usage is TRBV29-1 and J usage is TRBJ2-3; TRBD2 matches 8 bases. With V trimmed by 2 bases and J by 2 bases, 21 bases remained unmatched. The CDR3 sequence is 20 residues long. Germline CDR1 reads SQVTM; CDR2 reads ANQGSEA. CDR3 bases: TGCAGCGTTGAATTCTGGAGCGGGTTTTCGGCGGGAGGAGACACAGATACGCAGTATTTT. Its protein is CSVEFWSGFSAGGDTDTQYF.

This clonotype appeared a few times. The V and J genes are TRBV5-6 and TRBJ2-1; a weak D match, TRBD1 (6 bases). The germline V and J ends were trimmed by 0 bases and 1 base, with 14 bases remaining between them. Germline V lookup: CDR1 SGHDT, CDR2 YYEEEE. The length of the CDR3 is 17 residues. The CDR3 here is CASSLGQVSWSYNEQFF. The CDR3 coding sequence is TGTGCCAGCAGCTTGGGACAGGTCAGTTGGTCCTACAATGAGCAGTTCTTC.

The table lists this clonotype with many counts. The chain employs TRBV9 and TRBJ1-5; D uncertain. Germline CDR1 and CDR2: SGDLS and YYNGEE. The CDR3 totals 15 residues. V was shortened by 4 bases and J by 7 bases, with 18 bases between the two germline ends. CDR3 protein: CASSPGGSLEQPQHF. DNA for the CDR3: TGTGCCAGCAGCCCTGGTGGCTCGTTGGAGCAGCCCCAGCATTTT.

The chain employs TRBV3-1 and TRBJ2-5; D may be TRBD1 (6 bases). The CDR3 contains 14 residues. The V and J ends lost 3 bases and 2 bases respectively, with 10 bases between them. Germline assignment: CDR1 LGHDT and CDR2 YNNKEL (reference sequence). The CDR3 DNA reads TGTGCCAGCAGCCAGATGACAGGTCAAGAGACCCAGTACTTC. Translated, it gives CASSQMTGQETQYF.